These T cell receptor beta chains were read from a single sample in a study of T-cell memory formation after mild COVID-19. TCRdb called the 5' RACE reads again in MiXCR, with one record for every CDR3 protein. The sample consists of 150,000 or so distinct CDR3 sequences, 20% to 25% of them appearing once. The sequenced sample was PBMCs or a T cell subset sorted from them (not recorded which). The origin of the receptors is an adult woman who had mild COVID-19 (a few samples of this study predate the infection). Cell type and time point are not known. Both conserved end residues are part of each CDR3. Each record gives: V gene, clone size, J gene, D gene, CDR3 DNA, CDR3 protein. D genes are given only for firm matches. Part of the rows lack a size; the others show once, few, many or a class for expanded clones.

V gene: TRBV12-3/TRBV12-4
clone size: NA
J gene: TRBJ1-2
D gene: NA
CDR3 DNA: TGTGCCAGCAGCCCCGTCAGTGACTATGGCTACACCTTC
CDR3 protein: CASSPVSDYGYTF

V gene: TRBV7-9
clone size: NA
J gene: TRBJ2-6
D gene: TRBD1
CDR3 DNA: TGTGCCAGCAGCTTTGACAGGGCGTCTGGGGCCAACGTCCTGACTTTC
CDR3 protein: CASSFDRASGANVLTF

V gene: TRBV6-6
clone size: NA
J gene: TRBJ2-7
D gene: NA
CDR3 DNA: TGTGCCAGCAGTGAAAAAGCGAGAAATCCCTTTTACGAGCAGTACTTC
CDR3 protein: CASSEKARNPFYEQYF

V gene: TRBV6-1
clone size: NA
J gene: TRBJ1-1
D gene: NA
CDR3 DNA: TGTGCCAGCAGCCCCCTCGCCACTGAAGCTTTCTTT
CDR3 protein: CASSPLATEAFF

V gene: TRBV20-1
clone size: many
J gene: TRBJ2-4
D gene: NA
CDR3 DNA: TGCAGTGCTAGGAGCCTGGACAGTCAGTGGGACATTCAGTACTTC
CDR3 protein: CSARSLDSQWDIQYF

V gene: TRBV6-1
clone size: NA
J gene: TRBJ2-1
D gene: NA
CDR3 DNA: TGTGCCAGTGGCCGCCGGTATGACGGCAACAATGAGCAGTTCTTC
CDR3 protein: CASGRRYDGNNEQFF

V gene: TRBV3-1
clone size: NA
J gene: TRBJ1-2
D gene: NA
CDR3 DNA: TGTGCCAGCAGCCAAGATCTTACGTACCCAACCTTTGGCTACACCTTC
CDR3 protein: CASSQDLTYPTFGYTF

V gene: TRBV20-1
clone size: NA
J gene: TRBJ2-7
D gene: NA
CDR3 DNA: TGCAGTGCTAAACAGGCCCTCTCCTACGAGCAGTACTTC
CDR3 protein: CSAKQALSYEQYF

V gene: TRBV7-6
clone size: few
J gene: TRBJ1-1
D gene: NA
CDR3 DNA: TGTGCCAGCAGCTTAAGAAAAAGGAACACTGAAGCTTTCTTT
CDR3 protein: CASSLRKRNTEAFF

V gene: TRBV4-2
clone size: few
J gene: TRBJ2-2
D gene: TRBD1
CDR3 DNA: TGTGCCAGCAGCCAAGGAAGGGACAGAGTTGGAATGGGGGAGCTGTTTTTT
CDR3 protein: CASSQGRDRVGMGELFF

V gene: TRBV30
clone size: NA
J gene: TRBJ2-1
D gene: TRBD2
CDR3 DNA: TGTGCCTGGAGTGGGTGGGGGGGATACAATGAGCAGTTCTTC
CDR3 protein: CAWSGWGGYNEQFF

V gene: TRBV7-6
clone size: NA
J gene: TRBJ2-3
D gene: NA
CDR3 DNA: TGTGCCAGCAGCTCGGACTTTCTGGAGGATACGCAGTATTTT
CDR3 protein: CASSSDFLEDTQYF

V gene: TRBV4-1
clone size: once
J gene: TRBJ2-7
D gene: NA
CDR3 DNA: TGCGCCAGCAGCCAAGGGGGGATCTACGAGCAGTACTTC
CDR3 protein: CASSQGGIYEQYF

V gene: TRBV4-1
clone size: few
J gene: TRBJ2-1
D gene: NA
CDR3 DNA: TGCGCCAGCAGCCTTTCATCGGGGGATGTCTACAATGAGCAGTTCTTC
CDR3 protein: CASSLSSGDVYNEQFF

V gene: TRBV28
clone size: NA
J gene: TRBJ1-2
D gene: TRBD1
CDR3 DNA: TGTGCCAGCACCATGAGGACAGGGGGTTATGGCTACACCTTC
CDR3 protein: CASTMRTGGYGYTF

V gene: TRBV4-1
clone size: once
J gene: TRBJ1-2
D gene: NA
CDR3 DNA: TGCGCCAGCAGCCAAGAAGAGTTGTTACAGGATGGCTACACCTTC
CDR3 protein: CASSQEELLQDGYTF

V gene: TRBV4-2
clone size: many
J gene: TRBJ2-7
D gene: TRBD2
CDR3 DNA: TGTGCCAGCAGCCAAGAAGGTGGGACTAGCGGGGGACTGTTCTACGAGCAGTACTTC
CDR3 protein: CASSQEGGTSGGLFYEQYF

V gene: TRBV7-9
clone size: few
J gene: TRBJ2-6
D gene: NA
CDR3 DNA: TGTGCCATCGTGGGCACTTTAAGCTCTGGGGCCAACGTCCTGACTTTC
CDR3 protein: CAIVGTLSSGANVLTF

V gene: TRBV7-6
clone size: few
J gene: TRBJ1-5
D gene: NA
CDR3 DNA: TGTGCCAGCAGCTCGACCGCTGGGAGTCAGCCCCAGCATTTT
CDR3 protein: CASSSTAGSQPQHF

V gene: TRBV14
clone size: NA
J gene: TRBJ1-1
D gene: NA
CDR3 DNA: TGTGCCAGCGCCGGCTTTGTGAACACTGAAGCTTTCTTT
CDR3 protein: CASAGFVNTEAFF

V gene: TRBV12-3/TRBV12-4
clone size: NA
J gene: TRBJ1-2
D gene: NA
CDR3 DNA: TGTGCCAGCAGTCCCCCAGGCTATGGCTACACCTTC
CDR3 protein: CASSPPGYGYTF

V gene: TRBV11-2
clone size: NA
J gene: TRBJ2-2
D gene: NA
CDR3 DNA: TGTGCCAGCAGCTTAGATGTTTGGAGCAGGGGGGACACCGGGGAGCTGTTTTTT
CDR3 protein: CASSLDVWSRGDTGELFF

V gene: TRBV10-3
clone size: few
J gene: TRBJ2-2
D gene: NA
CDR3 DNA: TGTGCCATCAGTGAGTCGTACGCCGGGGAGCTGTTTTTT
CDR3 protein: CAISESYAGELFF

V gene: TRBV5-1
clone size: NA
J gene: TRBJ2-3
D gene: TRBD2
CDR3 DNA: TGCGCCAGCAGTCTGGGCGGACTAGACTTCGATACGCAGTATTTT
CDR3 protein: CASSLGGLDFDTQYF

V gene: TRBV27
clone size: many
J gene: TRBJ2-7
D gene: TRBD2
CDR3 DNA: TGTGCCAGCAGTCCCACCGGGGGGTCCTGGGAGCAGTACTTC
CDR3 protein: CASSPTGGSWEQYF

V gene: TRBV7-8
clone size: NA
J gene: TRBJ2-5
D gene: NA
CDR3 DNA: TGTGCCAGCAGTCAGCACTCCGGGACCGCTAAAGAGACCCAGTACTTC
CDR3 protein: CASSQHSGTAKETQYF

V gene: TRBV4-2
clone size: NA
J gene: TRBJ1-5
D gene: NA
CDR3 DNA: TGTGCCAGCAGCCAAGATGGGGCAGGTGGTCAGCCCCAGCATTTT
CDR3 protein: CASSQDGAGGQPQHF

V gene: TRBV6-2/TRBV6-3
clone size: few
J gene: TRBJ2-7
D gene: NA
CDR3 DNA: TGTGCCAGCAGTAAACCGGAGGGGATTAGCGGTCTGCCTGTAGAGCAGTACTTC
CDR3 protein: CASSKPEGISGLPVEQYF

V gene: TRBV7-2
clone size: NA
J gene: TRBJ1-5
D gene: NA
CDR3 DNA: TGTGCCAGCAGCTTAGAAGGATGGGGCAATCAGCCCCAGCATTTT
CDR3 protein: CASSLEGWGNQPQHF

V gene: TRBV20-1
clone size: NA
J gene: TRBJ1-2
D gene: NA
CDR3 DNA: TGCAGTGCTAGAGGCGCCACCTATGGCTACACCTTC
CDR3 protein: CSARGATYGYTF

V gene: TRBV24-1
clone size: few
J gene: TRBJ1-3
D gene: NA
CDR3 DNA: TGTGCCACCAGTTCCGGGCGGATCTCTGGAAACACCATATATTTT
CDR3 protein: CATSSGRISGNTIYF

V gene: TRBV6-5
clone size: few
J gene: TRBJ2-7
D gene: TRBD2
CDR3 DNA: TGTGCCAGCAGTTCTGGGACTAGCGGTGGCTACGAGCAGTACTTC
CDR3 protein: CASSSGTSGGYEQYF

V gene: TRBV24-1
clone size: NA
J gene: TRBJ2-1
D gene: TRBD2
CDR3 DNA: TGTGCCACCAGTGATTTGGGGCTAGCGGGAACAAACAATGAGCAGTTCTTC
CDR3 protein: CATSDLGLAGTNNEQFF

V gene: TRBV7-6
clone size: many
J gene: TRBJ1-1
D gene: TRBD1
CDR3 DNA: TGTGCCAGCAGCTTAACCGAGCAGGGGGACACTGAAGCTTTCTTT
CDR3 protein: CASSLTEQGDTEAFF

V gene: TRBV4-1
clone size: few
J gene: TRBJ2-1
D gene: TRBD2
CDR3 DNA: TGCGCCAGCAGCCAAAGGACTAGCGGGGGTTACAATGAGCAGTTCTTC
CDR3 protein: CASSQRTSGGYNEQFF

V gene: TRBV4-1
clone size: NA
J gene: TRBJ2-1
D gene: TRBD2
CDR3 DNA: TGCGCCAGCAGCCCCTGGGGGGGGGATACCTACAATGAGCAGTTCTTC
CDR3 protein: CASSPWGGDTYNEQFF

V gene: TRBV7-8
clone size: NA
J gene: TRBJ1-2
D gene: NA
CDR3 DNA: TGTGCCAGCAGCCGCAGAGGGGGGGACTATGGCTACACCTTC
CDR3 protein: CASSRRGGDYGYTF

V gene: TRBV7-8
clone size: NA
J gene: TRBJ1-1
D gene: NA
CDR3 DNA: TGTGCCAGCAGCTTAGACACCCTTGAAGCTTTCTTT
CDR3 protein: CASSLDTLEAFF

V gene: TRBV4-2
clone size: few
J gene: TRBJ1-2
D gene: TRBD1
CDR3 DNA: TGTGCCAGCAGCCAAGATAAACAGGGGAATGGCTACACCTTC
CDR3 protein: CASSQDKQGNGYTF

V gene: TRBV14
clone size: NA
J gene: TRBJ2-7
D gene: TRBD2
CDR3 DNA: TGTGCCAGCAGCCAAGATCCGAGATTAGCGGGGGTCTACGAGCAGTACTTC
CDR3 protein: CASSQDPRLAGVYEQYF

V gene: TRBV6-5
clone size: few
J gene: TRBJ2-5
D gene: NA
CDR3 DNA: TGTGCCAGCAGTTACGCAGGGTGGCAAGAGACCCAGTACTTC
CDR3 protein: CASSYAGWQETQYF

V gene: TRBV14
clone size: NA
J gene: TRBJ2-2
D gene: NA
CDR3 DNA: TGTGCCAGCAGCCAAGACAACAGCCTAGCCGGGGAGCTGTTTTTT
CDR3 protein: CASSQDNSLAGELFF

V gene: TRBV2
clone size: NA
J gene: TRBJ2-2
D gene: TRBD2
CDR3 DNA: TGTGCCAGCAGCGCAGGACTAGCGGGGGCTGAAGAGGGGGAGCTGTTTTTT
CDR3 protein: CASSAGLAGAEEGELFF

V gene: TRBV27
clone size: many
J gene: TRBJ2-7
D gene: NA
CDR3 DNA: TGTGCCAGCCAGGGCCCGACAAGCCCCTACGAGCAGTACTTC
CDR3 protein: CASQGPTSPYEQYF

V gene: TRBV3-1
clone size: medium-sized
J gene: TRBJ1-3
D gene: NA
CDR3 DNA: TGTGCCAGCAGCCAAGACGGAAGCTCTGGAAACACCATATATTTT
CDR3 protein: CASSQDGSSGNTIYF

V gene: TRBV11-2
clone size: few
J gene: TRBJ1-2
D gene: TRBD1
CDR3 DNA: TGTGCCAGCAGCTTAGATCTACCGACAGGGGCGGGTAACTATGGCTACACCTTC
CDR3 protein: CASSLDLPTGAGNYGYTF

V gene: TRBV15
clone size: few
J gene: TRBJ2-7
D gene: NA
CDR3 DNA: TGTGCCACCAGCAGAGACTATGCGGGAACCCACGAGCAGTACTTC
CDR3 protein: CATSRDYAGTHEQYF

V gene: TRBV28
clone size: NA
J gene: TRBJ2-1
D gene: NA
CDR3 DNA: TGTGCCAGCAGTTTCCCTCCCGACAGGAGCTCCTACAATGAGCAGTTCTTC
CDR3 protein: CASSFPPDRSSYNEQFF

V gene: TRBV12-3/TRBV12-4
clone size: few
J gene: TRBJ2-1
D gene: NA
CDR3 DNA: TGTGCCAGCAGCCGTGGGGATCGTGGCGGCGATGAGCAGTTCTTC
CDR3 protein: CASSRGDRGGDEQFF